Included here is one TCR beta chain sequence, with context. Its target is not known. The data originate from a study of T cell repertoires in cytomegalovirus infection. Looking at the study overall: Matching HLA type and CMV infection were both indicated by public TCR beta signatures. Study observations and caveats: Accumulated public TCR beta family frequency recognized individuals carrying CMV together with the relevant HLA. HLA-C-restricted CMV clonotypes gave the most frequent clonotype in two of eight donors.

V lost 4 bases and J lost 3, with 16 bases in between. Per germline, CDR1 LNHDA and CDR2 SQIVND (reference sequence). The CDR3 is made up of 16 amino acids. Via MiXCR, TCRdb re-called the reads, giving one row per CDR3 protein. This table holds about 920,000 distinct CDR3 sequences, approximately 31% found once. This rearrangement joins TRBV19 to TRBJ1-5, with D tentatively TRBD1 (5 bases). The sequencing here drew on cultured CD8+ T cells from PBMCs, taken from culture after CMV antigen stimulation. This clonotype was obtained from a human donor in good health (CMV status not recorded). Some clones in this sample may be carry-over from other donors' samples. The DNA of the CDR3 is TGTGCCAGTAGTACCCTAGGGACCTTTTACAATCAGCCCCAGCATTTT. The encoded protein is CASSTLGTFYNQPQHF.